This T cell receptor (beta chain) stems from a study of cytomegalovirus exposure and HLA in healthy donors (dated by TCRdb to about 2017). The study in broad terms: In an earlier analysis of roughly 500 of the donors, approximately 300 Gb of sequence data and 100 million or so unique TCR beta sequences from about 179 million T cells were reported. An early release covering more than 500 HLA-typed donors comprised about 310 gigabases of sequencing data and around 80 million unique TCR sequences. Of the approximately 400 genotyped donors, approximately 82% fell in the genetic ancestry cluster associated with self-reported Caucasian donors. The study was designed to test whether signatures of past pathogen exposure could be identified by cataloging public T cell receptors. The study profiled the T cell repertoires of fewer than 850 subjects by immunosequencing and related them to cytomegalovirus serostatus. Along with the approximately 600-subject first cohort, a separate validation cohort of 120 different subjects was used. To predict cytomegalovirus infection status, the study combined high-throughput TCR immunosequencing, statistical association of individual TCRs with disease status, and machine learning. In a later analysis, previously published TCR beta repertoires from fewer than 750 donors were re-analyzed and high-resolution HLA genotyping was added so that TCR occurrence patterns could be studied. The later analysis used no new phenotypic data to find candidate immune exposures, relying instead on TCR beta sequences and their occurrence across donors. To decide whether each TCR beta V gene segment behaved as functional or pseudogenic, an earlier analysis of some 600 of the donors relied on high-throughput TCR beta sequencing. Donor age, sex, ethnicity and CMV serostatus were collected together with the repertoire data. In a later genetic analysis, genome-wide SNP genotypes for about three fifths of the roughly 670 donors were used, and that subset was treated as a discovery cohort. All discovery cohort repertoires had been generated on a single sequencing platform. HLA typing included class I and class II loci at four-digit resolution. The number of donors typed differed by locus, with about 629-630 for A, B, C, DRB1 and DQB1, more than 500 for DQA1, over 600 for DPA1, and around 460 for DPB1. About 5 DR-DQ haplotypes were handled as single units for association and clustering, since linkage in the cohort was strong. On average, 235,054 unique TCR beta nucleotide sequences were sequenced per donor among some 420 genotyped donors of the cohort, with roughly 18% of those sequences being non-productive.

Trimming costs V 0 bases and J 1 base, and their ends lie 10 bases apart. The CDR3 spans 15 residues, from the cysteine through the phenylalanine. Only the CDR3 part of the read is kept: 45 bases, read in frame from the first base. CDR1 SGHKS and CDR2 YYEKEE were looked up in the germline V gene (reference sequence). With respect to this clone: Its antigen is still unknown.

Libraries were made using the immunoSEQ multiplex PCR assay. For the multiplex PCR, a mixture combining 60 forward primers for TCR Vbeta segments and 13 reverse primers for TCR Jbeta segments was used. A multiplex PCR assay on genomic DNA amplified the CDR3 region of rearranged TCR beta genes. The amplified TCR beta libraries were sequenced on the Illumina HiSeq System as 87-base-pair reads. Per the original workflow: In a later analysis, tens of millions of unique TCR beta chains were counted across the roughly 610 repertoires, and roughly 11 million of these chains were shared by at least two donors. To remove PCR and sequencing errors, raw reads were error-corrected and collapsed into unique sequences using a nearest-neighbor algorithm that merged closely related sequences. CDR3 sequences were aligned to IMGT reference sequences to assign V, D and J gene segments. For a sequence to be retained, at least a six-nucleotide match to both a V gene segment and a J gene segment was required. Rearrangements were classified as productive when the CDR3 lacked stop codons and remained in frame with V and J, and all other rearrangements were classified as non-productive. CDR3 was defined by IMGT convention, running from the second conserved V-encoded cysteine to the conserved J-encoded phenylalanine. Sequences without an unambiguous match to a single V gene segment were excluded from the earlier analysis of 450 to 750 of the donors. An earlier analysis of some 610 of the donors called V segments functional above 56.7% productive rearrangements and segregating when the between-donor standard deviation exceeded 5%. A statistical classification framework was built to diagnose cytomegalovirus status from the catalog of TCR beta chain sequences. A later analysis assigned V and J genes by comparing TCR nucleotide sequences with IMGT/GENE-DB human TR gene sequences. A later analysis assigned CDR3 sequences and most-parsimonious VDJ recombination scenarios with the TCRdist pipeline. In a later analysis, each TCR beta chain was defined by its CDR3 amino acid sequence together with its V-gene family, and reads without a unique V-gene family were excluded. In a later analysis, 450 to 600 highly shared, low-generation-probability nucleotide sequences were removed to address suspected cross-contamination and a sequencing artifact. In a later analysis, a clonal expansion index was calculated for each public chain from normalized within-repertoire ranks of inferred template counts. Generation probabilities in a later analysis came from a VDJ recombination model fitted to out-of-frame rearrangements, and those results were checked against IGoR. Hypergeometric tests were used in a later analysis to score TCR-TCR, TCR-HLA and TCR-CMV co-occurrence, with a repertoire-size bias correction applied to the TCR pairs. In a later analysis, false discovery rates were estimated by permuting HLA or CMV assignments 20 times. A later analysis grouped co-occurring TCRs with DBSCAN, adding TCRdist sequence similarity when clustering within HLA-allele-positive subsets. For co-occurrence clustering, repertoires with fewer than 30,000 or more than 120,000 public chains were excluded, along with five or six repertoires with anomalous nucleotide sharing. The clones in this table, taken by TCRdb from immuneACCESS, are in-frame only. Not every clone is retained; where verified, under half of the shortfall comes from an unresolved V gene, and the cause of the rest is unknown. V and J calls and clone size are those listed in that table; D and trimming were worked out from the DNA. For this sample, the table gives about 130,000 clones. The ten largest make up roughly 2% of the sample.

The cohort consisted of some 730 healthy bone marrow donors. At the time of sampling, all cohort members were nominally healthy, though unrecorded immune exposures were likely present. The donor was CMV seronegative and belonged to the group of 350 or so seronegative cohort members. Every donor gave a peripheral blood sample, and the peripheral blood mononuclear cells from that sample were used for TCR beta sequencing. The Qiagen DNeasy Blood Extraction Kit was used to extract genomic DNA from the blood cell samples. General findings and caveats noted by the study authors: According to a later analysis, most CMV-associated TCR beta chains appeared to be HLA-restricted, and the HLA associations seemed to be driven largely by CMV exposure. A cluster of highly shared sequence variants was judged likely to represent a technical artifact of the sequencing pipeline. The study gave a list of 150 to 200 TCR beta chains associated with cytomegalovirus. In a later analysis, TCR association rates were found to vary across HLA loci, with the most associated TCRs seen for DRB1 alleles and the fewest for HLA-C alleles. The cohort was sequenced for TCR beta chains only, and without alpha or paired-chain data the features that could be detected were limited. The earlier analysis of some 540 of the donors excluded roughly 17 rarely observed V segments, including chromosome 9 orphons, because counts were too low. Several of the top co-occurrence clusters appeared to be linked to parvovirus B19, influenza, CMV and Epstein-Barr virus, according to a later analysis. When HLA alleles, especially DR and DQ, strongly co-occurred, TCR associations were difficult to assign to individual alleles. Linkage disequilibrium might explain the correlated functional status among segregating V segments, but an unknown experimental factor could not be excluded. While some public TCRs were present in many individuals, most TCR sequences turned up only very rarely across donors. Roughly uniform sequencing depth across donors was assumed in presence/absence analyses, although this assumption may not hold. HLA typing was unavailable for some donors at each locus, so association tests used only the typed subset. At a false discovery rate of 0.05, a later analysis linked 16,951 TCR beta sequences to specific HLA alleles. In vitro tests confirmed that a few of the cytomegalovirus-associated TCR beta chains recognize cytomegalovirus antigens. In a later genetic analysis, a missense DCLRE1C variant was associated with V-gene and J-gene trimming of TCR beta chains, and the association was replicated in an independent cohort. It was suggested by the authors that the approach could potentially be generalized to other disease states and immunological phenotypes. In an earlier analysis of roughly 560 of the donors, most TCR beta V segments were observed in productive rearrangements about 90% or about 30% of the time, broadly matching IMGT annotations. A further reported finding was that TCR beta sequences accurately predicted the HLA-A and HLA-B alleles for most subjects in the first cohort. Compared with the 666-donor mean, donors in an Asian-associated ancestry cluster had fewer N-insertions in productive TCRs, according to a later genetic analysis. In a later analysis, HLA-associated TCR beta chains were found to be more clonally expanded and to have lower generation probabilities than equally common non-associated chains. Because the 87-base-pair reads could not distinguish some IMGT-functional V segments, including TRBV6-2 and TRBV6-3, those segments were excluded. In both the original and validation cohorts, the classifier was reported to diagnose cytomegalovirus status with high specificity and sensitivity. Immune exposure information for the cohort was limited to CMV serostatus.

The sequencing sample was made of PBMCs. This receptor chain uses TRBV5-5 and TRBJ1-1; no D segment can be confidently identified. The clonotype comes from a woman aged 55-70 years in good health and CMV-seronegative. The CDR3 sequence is CASSLGPRQNTEAFF. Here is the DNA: TGTGCCAGCAGCTTGGGGCCCCGACAGAACACTGAAGCTTTCTTT.